This passage covers 22 T cell receptor beta chains from one sample sequenced in a study of CD8 T cells in ankylosing spondylitis. One entry per CDR3 protein, called by TCRdb with MiXCR from the 5' RACE reads. The sample has fewer than 35,000 distinct CDR3 sequences, about 29% seen once. Sequenced input: synovial fluid, either unsorted or a sorted T cell fraction (not recorded which). These receptors were obtained from a male donor with ankylosing spondylitis.

The rearrangement joins TRBV13 to TRBJ2-1; 8 nucleotides align to TRBD2. This CDR3 has 16 amino acids. Germline CDR1 is PRHDT and CDR2 is FYEKMQ (reference sequence). Trimming removed 5 bases from V and 4 bases from J; junction bases left unmatched: 10. The DNA of the CDR3 is TGTGCCAGCAGCCAGTCTACTAGCGGCTGTTACAATGAGCAGTTCTTC. Encoded protein: CASSQSTSGCYNEQFF.

The DNA for the CDR3 is TGCAGTGCTAGAGATCAAACAAGCGGGAGTACCTACAATGAGCAGTTCTTC. This translates into CSARDQTSGSTYNEQFF. The rearrangement links TRBV20-1 to TRBJ2-1; 8 bases align to TRBD2. CDR3 length equals 17 residues. J gave up 2 bases and V 0 bases, and 9 bases lay outside the gene matches. The germline CDR1 and CDR2 sequences are DFQATT and SNEGSKA (reference sequence).

The chain employs TRBV24-1 and TRBJ2-5, with 12 bases matching TRBD1. The CDR3 has 15 residues. The V segment lost 5 bases and the J segment 5 bases; nucleotides outside the gene matches: 5. Germline loops: CDR1 KGHDR, CDR2 SFDVKD. For the CDR3, the DNA is TGTGCCACCAGTGTTGGGACAGGGGGCGAGGAGACCCAGTACTTC. Translating it yields CATSVGTGGEETQYF.

This clonotype came up a few times. The rearrangement joins TRBV12-3 or TRBV12-4 to TRBJ2-2, with 10 bases fitting TRBD2. V trimming: 2 bases; J trimming: 7 bases; junction bases outside the gene matches: 4. The CDR3 covers 15 residues. CDR3 in amino acids: CASSLLASGGGELFF. The DNA of the CDR3 is TGTGCCAGCAGTTTATTGGCTAGCGGGGGCGGGGAGCTGTTTTTT.

This clonotype was picked up many times. This CDR3 reads CSAGTAYGYTF. The CDR3 bases are TGCAGCGCCGGGACAGCATATGGCTACACCTTC. V and J are TRBV29-1 and TRBJ1-2; 7 positions agree with TRBD1. The CDR3 length is 11 residues. The V and J ends lost 7 bases and 5 bases, in that order; junction bases with no gene match: 4. Germline V gene data show CDR1 as SQVTM and CDR2 as ANQGSEA.

This clonotype was counted at least ten times. The chain combines TRBV7-9 with TRBJ2-1; 13 bases align to TRBD2. CDR3 length equals 13 residues. Germline CDR1 and CDR2: SEHNR and FQNEAQ (reference sequence). J was trimmed by 10 bases and V by 5 bases; bases with no gene match: 2. The DNA of the CDR3 is TGTGCCAGCAGCCCGGGACTAGCGGGAGAGCAGTTCTTC. This encodes CASSPGLAGEQFF.

The chain recombines TRBV7-8 with TRBJ1-1; 7 bases match TRBD1. The CDR3 totals 12 residues. V was clipped by 5 bases and J by 7 bases; unmatched bases: 4. The germline CDR1 and CDR2 sequences are SGHVS and FQNEAQ. This chain's CDR3 is CASSAGTVEAFF. CDR3 nucleotides: TGTGCCAGCAGCGCCGGGACAGTTGAAGCTTTCTTT.

The chain is built from TRBV12-3 or TRBV12-4 and TRBJ1-2; possibly TRBD1 for D (5 bases). This CDR3 has 13 amino acids. V was clipped by 3 bases and J by 5 bases, with 10 bases between them. CDR3 bases: TGTGCCAGCAGTTTGGGACGGAATTATGGCTACACCTTC. This gives the protein CASSLGRNYGYTF.

The J gene is TRBJ2-2, the V gene TRBV30; D possibly corresponds to TRBD2 (5 bases). V dropped 0 bases and J dropped 5 bases, with 16 bases sitting between them. CDR1 and CDR2 (germline): GTSNPN, SVGIG (reference sequence). This CDR3 is 16 amino acids long. The CDR3 bases are TGTGCCTGGAGTGTAGACGGACCCCGGGGAACCGGGGAGCTGTTTTTT. It codes for CAWSVDGPRGTGELFF.

This clonotype has just a few counts. This chain uses TRBV28 with TRBJ2-3; D possibly uses TRBD1 or TRBD2 (5 bases each). The V end lost 6 bases, the J end lost 8 bases, and 21 bases lay between the germline ends. This CDR3 region has 15 residues. Germline CDR1 is MDHEN and CDR2 is SYDVKM. CDR3 coding DNA: TGTGCCAGCAGCCCCCGGGACCATAAATTAGTTACGCAGTATTTT. It yields the protein CASSPRDHKLVTQYF.

This clonotype has just a few counts. The rearrangement joins TRBV5-1 to TRBJ1-5; D gene uncertain. V dropped 0 bases and J dropped 6 bases, with 10 bases sitting between them. CDR3 length: 14 amino acids. Per germline, CDR1 SGHRS and CDR2 YFSETQ. The CDR3, as DNA: TGCGCCAGCAGCTTGGATCCCCGGGGTCAGCCCCAGCATTTT. Its translation: CASSLDPRGQPQHF.

The chain employs TRBV7-8 and TRBJ2-1; the D gene is possibly TRBD1 (7 bases). The V and J ends lost 4 bases and 3 bases respectively, with 10 bases between them. The CDR3 runs to 14 residues. CDR1 is SGHVS, CDR2 FQNEAQ, per germline. The CDR3 protein is CASSSRGDYNEQFF. CDR3 sequence (DNA): TGTGCCAGCAGCTCCAGGGGGGACTACAATGAGCAGTTCTTC.

The CDR3 spells CASSQTDTGLAGEETQYF. CDR3 nucleotide sequence: TGTGCCAGCAGCCAGACCGATACGGGACTAGCGGGAGAAGAGACCCAGTACTTC. V is TRBV4-2 and J is TRBJ2-5, with 14 positions matching TRBD2. The junction had 9 bases not matched to a gene; V was cut back by 3 bases and J by 3 bases. This CDR3 is built from 18 residues. CDR1 is LGHNA, CDR2 YNFKEQ, per germline.

This rearrangement joins TRBV4-1 to TRBJ2-1, with D unresolved. CDR1 MGHRA and CDR2 YSYEKL come from the germline V gene. The V and J ends lost 0 bases and 9 bases respectively, with 18 bases between them. The CDR3 totals 16 residues. CDR3 DNA: TGCGCCAGCAGCCAAGATTTAACACAGTTGATCAGTGAGCAGTTCTTC. It yields the protein CASSQDLTQLISEQFF.

The gene calls are TRBV30 and TRBJ2-7, with 7 bases lining up with TRBD1. The germline V gene encodes CDR1 GTSNPN and CDR2 SVGIG (reference sequence). This CDR3 has 13 amino acids. V lost 0 bases, J lost 4 bases, and 3 bases stayed unmatched. As DNA, the CDR3 is TGTGCCTGGAGTGTAGGGACAGAGTACGAGCAGTACTTC. It codes for CAWSVGTEYEQYF. Together with reference TRBV30 and TRBJ2-7, the CDR3 gives the full variable domain: SQTIHQWPATLVQPVGSPLSLECTVEGTSNPNLYWYRQAAGRGLQLLFYSVGIGQISSEVPQNLSASRPQDRQFILSSKKLLLSDSGFYLCAWSVGTEYEQYFGPGTRLTVT.

This clonotype has a handful of counts. CDR3 DNA sequence: TGTGCCAGCAGTTTAGGGGCATGGTATGGCTACACCTTC. Translating gives CASSLGAWYGYTF. The chain carries TRBV12-3 or TRBV12-4 and TRBJ1-2; D unclear. The ends were cut back, 1 base at V and 5 bases at J, with 8 bases in the middle. The CDR3 has 13 amino acids.

By share, this clonotype counts as medium-sized (0.01 to 0.1%). The rearrangement uses TRBV4-2 and TRBJ1-2; D remains unclear. V lost 1 base and J lost 4, with 7 bases in between. Germline CDR1 is LGHNA and CDR2 is YNFKEQ. The CDR3 covers 13 residues. CDR3 DNA sequence: TGTGCCAGCAGCCAAGGGGGTCCCTATGGCTACACCTTC. Translating it yields CASSQGGPYGYTF.

The CDR3 loop is CASSARDTYLGSYNEQFF. The CDR3 DNA follows: TGTGCCAGCAGCGCCCGGGACACCTATTTGGGCTCCTACAATGAGCAGTTCTTC. The rearrangement uses TRBV9 and TRBJ2-1; maybe TRBD1 (6 bases). This CDR3 is 18 amino acids long. Trimming stripped 3 bases from V and 0 bases from J, with 19 bases between. Germline CDR1 and CDR2: SGDLS and YYNGEE. Together with reference TRBV9 and TRBJ2-1, the CDR3 gives the full variable domain: DSGVTQTPKHLITATGQRVTLRCSPRSGDLSVYWYQQSLDQGLQFLIQYYNGEERAKGNILERFSAQQFPDLHSELNLSSLELGDSALYFCASSARDTYLGSYNEQFFGPGTRLTVL.

This chain joins TRBV24-1 and TRBJ2-1; no reliable D call. The CDR3 extends over 8 amino acids. Germline values: CDR1 KGHDR, CDR2 SFDVKD. Trimming removed 4 bases from V and 12 bases from J, with 0 bases in between. The CDR3 region is CATSEQFF. CDR3 nucleotides: TGTGCCACCAGTGAGCAGTTCTTC.

This clonotype was observed a handful of times. The gene calls are TRBV15 and TRBJ1-5; 10 positions match TRBD1. This CDR3 spans 14 amino acids. V lost 5 bases, J lost 2 bases, and 0 bases stayed unmatched. CDR1 and CDR2 from the germline V gene are LNHNV and YYDKDF (reference sequence). The DNA for the CDR3 is TGTGCCACCAGCGGGACAGGGGGCAATCAGCCCCAGCATTTT. Translation: CATSGTGGNQPQHF.

A few counts support this clonotype. The chain couples TRBV20-1 to TRBJ1-5, with 9 bases that match TRBD1. CDR3 length: 16 residues. V was pared by 1 base and J by 3 bases, with 7 bases of the junction left unmatched. CDR1 is DFQATT and CDR2 is SNEGSKA in the germline V gene (reference sequence). The CDR3: CSARGFGQGINQPQHF. CDR3 DNA sequence: TGCAGTGCTAGAGGGTTCGGACAGGGGATCAATCAGCCCCAGCATTTT.

This clonotype was detected ten times or more. This chain uses TRBV20-1 with TRBJ2-7; D gene unclear. CDR1 DFQATT and CDR2 SNEGSKA come from the germline V gene (reference sequence). V was shortened by 0 bases and J by 4 bases, with 7 bases between the two germline ends. CDR3 length: 12 residues. The CDR3 coding sequence is TGCAGTGCTAGAGATGATGGTTACGAGCAGTACGTC. Encoded protein: CSARDDGYEQYV.